These T cell receptor beta chains were read from a single sample in a study of cytomegalovirus exposure and HLA in healthy donors. Profiling relied on immunoSEQ multiplex PCR, and the TCRdb table lists in-frame clones only, not all of them. The sample has some 330,000 clones, about nine tenths seen once. The material sequenced was PBMCs. These receptors were taken from a woman aged 18-29 years in good health and CMV-seronegative. CDR3s include the opening cysteine and the closing phenylalanine or tryptophan. The D gene is left open where the match is weak. The size entry is marked missing in some rows and otherwise reads once, few, many or a size class.

clone_size	j_call	d_call	v_call	cdr3_aa	cdr3_nt
-	TRBJ2-7	TRBD1	TRBV11-2	CASSLGTGYEQYF	TGTGCCAGCAGCCTCGGGACAGGATACGAGCAGTACTTC
-	TRBJ1-4	-	TRBV29-1	CSVGGLNEKLFF	TGCAGCGTCGGAGGCCTTAATGAAAAACTGTTTTTT
-	TRBJ1-2	-	TRBV28	CASSPTHGGVGGYTF	TGTGCCAGCAGTCCCACCCACGGGGGTGTGGGGGGCTACACCTTC
-	TRBJ2-1	-	TRBV4-2	CASSQWSNEQFF	TGTGCCAGCAGCCAATGGAGCAATGAGCAGTTCTTC
-	TRBJ2-7	TRBD1	TRBV4-3	CASSRGTGPYEQYF	TGCGCCAGCAGCCGAGGGACAGGTCCCTACGAGCAGTACTTC
few	TRBJ2-7	-	TRBV4-1	CASSQDFSLPGDYEQYF	TGCGCCAGCAGCCAAGATTTTAGTCTCCCCGGGGACTACGAGCAGTACTTC
-	TRBJ2-2	-	TRBV6-5	CASSPRGTGELFF	TGTGCCAGCAGCCCAAGGGGTACCGGGGAGCTGTTTTTT
-	TRBJ2-5	TRBD2	TRBV9	CASSVGTSGNQETQYF	TGTGCCAGCAGCGTTGGGACTAGCGGGAACCAAGAGACCCAGTACTTC
-	TRBJ2-1	TRBD1	TRBV28	CASSLTGGRGNEQFF	TGTGCCAGCAGTTTAACAGGGGGAAGGGGAAATGAGCAGTTCTTC
-	TRBJ1-4	-	TRBV10-3	CAIAAGGTNNEKLFF	TGTGCCATCGCGGCCGGGGGGACAAATAATGAAAAACTGTTTTTT
-	TRBJ1-5	TRBD1	TRBV19	CASGTGHNQPQHF	TGTGCCAGCGGGACAGGACATAATCAGCCCCAGCATTTT
-	TRBJ1-1	TRBD1	TRBV6-5	CASSHTGANTEAFF	TGTGCCAGCAGCCATACAGGGGCGAACACTGAAGCTTTCTTT
-	TRBJ2-7	-	TRBV5-5	CASSYAQGPEQYF	TGTGCCAGCAGCTACGCCCAGGGTCCCGAGCAGTACTTC
few	TRBJ2-2	TRBD1	TRBV5-1	CASSQGAINTGELFF	TGCGCCAGCTCCCAGGGGGCCATAAACACCGGGGAGCTGTTTTTT
-	TRBJ2-1	TRBD1	TRBV28	CASRPGQGIHEQFF	TGTGCCAGCAGGCCGGGACAGGGTATCCATGAGCAGTTCTTC
-	TRBJ2-7	TRBD2	TRBV7-3	CASSLAGTNSYEQYF	TGTGCCAGCAGCTTAGCCGGGACTAACTCCTACGAGCAGTACTTC
-	TRBJ2-1	TRBD1	TRBV5-4	CASSLKRTGYSGQFF	TGTGCCAGCAGCTTGAAACGGACAGGATACAGTGGGCAGTTCTTC
-	TRBJ2-1	TRBD2	TRBV7-3	CASSLGSSGYNEQFF	TGTGCCAGCAGCTTAGGGTCTAGCGGGTACAATGAGCAGTTCTTC
-	TRBJ2-3	TRBD2	TRBV5-4	CASSLWSGLAGSTDTQYF	TGTGCCAGCAGCCTTTGGTCAGGACTAGCGGGAAGCACAGATACGCAGTATTTT
-	TRBJ2-7	-	TRBV7-3	CASSFTGISEQYF	TGTGCCAGCAGCTTTACAGGGATTTCCGAGCAGTACTTC
-	TRBJ2-1	TRBD2	TRBV7-3	CASSWVAGPYNEQFF	TGTGCCAGCAGCTGGGTAGCGGGGCCATACAATGAGCAGTTCTTC
-	TRBJ2-3	TRBD2	TRBV2	CASSGGWYPTQYF	TGTGCCAGCTCCGGGGGGTGGTACCCAACGCAGTATTTT
-	TRBJ2-7	TRBD2	TRBV6-5	CASSYSGGYYEQYF	TGTGCCAGCAGTTACTCGGGGGGGTACTACGAGCAGTACTTC
-	TRBJ2-7	-	TRBV7-9	CASSPGTYEQYF	TGTGCCAGCAGCCCGGGAACCTACGAGCAGTACTTC
-	TRBJ1-2	-	TRBV28	CASSPPDYGYTF	TGTGCCAGCAGTCCCCCGGACTATGGCTACACCTTC
once	TRBJ2-3	-	TRBV7-2	CASSLDQGTDTQYF	TGTGCCAGCAGCTTAGACCAGGGCACAGATACGCAGTATTTT
-	TRBJ2-7	-	TRBV18	CASSPRPYEQYF	TGTGCCAGCTCACCACGGCCCTACGAGCAGTACTTC
-	TRBJ2-7	TRBD2	TRBV7-6	CASSQFSGSRFIAYEQYF	TGTGCCAGCAGCCAATTTAGCGGGTCTAGGTTTATCGCCTACGAGCAGTACTTC
-	TRBJ2-7	-	TRBV28	CASSLRGDLYEQYF	TGTGCCAGCAGCCTCAGGGGGGATCTCTACGAGCAGTACTTC
-	TRBJ2-1	-	TRBV27	CASSSVGGNEQFF	TGTGCCAGCAGTAGCGTGGGCGGGAATGAGCAGTTCTTC
-	TRBJ2-3	-	TRBV4-1	CASSQEGARTDTQYF	TGCGCCAGCAGCCAAGAGGGAGCAAGGACAGATACGCAGTATTTT
-	TRBJ2-1	TRBD2	TRBV5-4	CASSVGLAGNEQFF	TGTGCCAGCAGCGTTGGACTAGCGGGAAATGAGCAGTTCTTC
-	TRBJ1-5	-	TRBV6-1	CASTPAGNRPQHF	TGTGCCAGCACCCCGGCGGGGAATAGGCCCCAGCATTTT
-	TRBJ2-1	-	TRBV27	CASSPRDTRQNEQFF	TGTGCCAGCAGTCCCCGGGACACGCGGCAAAATGAGCAGTTCTTC
-	TRBJ1-1	-	TRBV7-2	CASSLFSGVTEAFF	TGTGCCAGCAGCTTATTCTCAGGGGTCACTGAAGCTTTCTTT
-	TRBJ1-5	-	TRBV6-6	CASTGGDQPQHF	TGTGCCAGCACGGGAGGGGATCAGCCCCAGCATTTT
-	TRBJ2-5	TRBD1	TRBV29-1	CSIGTVQETQYF	TGCAGTATCGGGACAGTACAAGAGACCCAGTACTTC
-	TRBJ1-2	TRBD1	TRBV18	CASSPGQRRGYTF	TGTGCCAGCTCACCGGGACAGCGCAGGGGCTACACCTTC
-	TRBJ2-7	TRBD1	TRBV7-9	CASTGQGDLEQYF	TGTGCCAGCACGGGACAGGGGGATCTCGAGCAGTACTTC
once	TRBJ1-1	-	TRBV9	CASSYLDRNTEAFF	TGTGCCAGCAGTTATCTGGACAGGAACACTGAAGCTTTCTTT
-	TRBJ2-2	TRBD2	TRBV27	CASSYSRLAGRTNTGELFF	TGTGCCAGCAGTTACTCGAGACTAGCGGGAAGAACTAACACCGGGGAGCTGTTTTTT
-	TRBJ2-1	TRBD1	TRBV2	CASKQDRGGINEQFF	TGTGCCAGCAAACAAGACAGGGGGGGTATTAATGAGCAGTTCTTC
-	TRBJ1-4	TRBD1	TRBV9	CASSSNPRGQTNEKLFF	TGTGCCAGCAGCTCTAATCCCAGGGGGCAGACTAATGAAAAACTGTTTTTT
once	TRBJ1-4	TRBD1	TRBV4-3	CASSPRDSRNEKLFF	TGCGCCAGCAGCCCCCGGGACAGTCGTAATGAAAAACTGTTTTTT
-	TRBJ1-1	-	TRBV14	CASSAVNTEAFF	TGTGCCAGCAGCGCAGTGAACACTGAAGCTTTCTTT
-	TRBJ2-4	-	TRBV28	CASSPTGNIQYF	TGTGCCAGCAGCCCAACGGGAAACATTCAGTACTTC
many	TRBJ2-7	-	TRBV7-2	CASSLGLGAGVDEQYF	TGTGCCAGCAGCTTAGGTTTGGGGGCAGGGGTCGACGAGCAGTACTTC
-	TRBJ1-2	TRBD1	TRBV5-6	CASSLRGRDGYTF	TGTGCCAGCAGCTTGAGGGGGCGCGATGGCTACACCTTC